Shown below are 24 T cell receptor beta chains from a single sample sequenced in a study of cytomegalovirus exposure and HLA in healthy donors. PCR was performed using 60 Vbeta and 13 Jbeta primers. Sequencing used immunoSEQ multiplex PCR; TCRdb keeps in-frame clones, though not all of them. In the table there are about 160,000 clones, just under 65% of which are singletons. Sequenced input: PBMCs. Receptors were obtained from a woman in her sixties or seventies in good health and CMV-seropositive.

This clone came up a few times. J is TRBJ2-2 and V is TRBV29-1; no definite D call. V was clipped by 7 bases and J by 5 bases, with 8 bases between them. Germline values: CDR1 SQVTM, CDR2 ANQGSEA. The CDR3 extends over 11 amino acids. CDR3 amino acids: CSAARTGELFF. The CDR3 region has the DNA TGCAGCGCTGCGAGAACCGGGGAGCTGTTTTTT.

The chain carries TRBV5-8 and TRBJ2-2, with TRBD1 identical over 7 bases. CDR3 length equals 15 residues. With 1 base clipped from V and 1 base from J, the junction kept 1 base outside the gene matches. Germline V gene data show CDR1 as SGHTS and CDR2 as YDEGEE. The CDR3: CASSLRTGNTGELFF. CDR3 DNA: TGTGCCAGCAGCTTGAGGACAGGGAACACCGGGGAGCTGTTTTTT.

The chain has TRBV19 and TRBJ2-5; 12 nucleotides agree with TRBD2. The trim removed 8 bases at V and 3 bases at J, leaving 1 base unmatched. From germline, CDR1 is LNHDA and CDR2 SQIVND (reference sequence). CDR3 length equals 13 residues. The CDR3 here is CASRLAGEETQYF. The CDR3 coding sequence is TGTGCCAGTCGACTAGCGGGAGAAGAGACCCAGTACTTC.

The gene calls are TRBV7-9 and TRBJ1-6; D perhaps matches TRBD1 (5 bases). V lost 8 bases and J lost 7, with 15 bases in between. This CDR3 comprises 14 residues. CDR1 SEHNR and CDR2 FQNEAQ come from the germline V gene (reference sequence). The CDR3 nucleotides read TGTGCCAGCGCCTCCCCAGGGTTAAATTCACCCCTCCACTTT. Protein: CASASPGLNSPLHF.

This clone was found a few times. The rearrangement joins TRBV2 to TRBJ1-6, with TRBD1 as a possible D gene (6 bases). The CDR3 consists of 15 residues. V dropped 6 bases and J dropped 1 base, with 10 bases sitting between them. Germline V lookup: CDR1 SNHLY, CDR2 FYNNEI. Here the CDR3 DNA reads TGTGCCAGCAGCCTGGACAGATCCTATAATTCACCCCTCCACTTT. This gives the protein CASSLDRSYNSPLHF.

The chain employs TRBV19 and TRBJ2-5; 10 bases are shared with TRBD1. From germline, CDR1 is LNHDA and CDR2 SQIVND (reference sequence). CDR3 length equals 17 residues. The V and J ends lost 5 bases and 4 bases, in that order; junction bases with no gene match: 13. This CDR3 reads CASSYYLGQGKGETQYF. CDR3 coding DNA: TGTGCCAGTAGTTACTATCTGGGACAGGGGAAGGGAGAGACCCAGTACTTC.

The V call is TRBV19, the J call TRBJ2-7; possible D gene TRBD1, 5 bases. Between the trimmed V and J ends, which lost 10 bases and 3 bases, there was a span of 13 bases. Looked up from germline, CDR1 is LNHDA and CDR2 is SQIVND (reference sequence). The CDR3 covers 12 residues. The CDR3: CATEDRNYEQYF. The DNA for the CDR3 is TGTGCCACCGAAGACAGAAACTACGAGCAGTACTTC.

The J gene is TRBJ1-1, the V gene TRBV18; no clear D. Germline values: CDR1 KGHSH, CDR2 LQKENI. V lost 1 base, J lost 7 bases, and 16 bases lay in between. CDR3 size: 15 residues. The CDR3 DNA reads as TGTGCCAGCTCACCACAGGAGACGGGTTTTGTTGAAGCTTTCTTT. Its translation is CASSPQETGFVEAFF.

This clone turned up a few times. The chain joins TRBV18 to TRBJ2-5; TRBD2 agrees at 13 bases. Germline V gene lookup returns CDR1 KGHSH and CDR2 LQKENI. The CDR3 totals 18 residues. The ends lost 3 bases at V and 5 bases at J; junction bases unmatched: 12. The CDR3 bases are TGTGCCAGCTCACCCCCACCCGGGACTAGCGGGATAGGGGAGACCCAGTACTTC. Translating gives CASSPPPGTSGIGETQYF.

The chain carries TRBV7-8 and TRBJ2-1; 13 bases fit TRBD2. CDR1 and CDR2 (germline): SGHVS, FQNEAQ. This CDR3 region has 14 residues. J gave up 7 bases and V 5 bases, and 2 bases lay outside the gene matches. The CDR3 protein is CASSLGLAGNEQFF. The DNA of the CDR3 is TGTGCCAGCAGCCTGGGACTAGCGGGGAATGAGCAGTTCTTC.

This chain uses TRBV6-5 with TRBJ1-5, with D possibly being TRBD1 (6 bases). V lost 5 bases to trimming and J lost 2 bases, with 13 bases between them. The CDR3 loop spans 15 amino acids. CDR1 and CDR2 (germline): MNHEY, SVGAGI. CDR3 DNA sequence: TGTGCCAGCAGTCTACAGGGTTGGGGCAATCAGCCCCAGCATTTT. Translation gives CASSLQGWGNQPQHF.

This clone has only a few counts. The CDR3 spells CASGLDRGRSNGYTF. In nucleotides, the CDR3 is TGTGCTAGTGGTTTGGACAGGGGGCGGTCGAACGGCTACACCTTC. The chain is built from TRBV12-5 and TRBJ1-2; 9 bases fit TRBD1. This CDR3 comprises 15 residues. V lost 1 base and J lost 8; bases outside the gene matches: 8. From germline, CDR1 is LGHNT and CDR2 FRNRAP.

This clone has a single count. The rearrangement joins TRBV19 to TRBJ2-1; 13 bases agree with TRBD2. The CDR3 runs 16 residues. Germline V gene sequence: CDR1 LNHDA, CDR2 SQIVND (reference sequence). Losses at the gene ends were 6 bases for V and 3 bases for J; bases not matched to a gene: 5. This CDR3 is CASRSTSGRSYNEQFF. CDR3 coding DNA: TGTGCCAGTAGATCGACTAGCGGGAGGAGCTACAATGAGCAGTTCTTC.

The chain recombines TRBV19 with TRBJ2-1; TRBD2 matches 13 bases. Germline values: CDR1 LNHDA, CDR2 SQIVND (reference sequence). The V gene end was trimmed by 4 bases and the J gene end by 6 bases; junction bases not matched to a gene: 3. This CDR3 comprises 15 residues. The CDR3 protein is CASSTTSGRTNEQFF. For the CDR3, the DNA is TGTGCCAGTAGTACGACTAGCGGGAGGACCAATGAGCAGTTCTTC.

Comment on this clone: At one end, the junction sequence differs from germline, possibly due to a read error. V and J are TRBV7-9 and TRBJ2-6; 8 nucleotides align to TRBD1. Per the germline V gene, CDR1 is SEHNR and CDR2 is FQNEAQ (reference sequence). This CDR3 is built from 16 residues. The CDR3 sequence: CASSLAGGAGANVLTF. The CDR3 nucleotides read TGTGCCAGCAGCCTAGCAGGGGGCGCTGGGGCCAACGTCCTGACTTTC.

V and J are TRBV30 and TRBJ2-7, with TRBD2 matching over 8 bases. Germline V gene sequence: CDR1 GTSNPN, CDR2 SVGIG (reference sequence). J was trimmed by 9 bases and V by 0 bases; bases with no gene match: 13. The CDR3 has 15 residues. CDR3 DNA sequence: TGTGCCTGGAGTGTACGAAGGGGGACTAGTCTCGGGCAGTACTTC. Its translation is CAWSVRRGTSLGQYF.

The CDR3 here is CASSPSGDEQFF. The CDR3 nucleotides read TGTGCCAGTAGCCCCTCGGGGGATGAGCAGTTCTTC. The rearrangement uses TRBV19 and TRBJ2-1, with D possibly TRBD2 on 6 matching bases. Germline V gives CDR1 LNHDA, CDR2 SQIVND (reference sequence). V lost 6 bases, J lost 8 bases, and 11 bases lay in between. The CDR3 length is 12 residues.

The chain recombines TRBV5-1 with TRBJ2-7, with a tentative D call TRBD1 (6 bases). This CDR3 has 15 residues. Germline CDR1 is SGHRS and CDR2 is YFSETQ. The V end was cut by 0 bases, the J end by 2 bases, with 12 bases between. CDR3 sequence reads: CASSLAGRGPYEQYF. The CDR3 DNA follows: TGCGCCAGCAGCTTGGCCGGCAGGGGACCCTACGAGCAGTACTTC.

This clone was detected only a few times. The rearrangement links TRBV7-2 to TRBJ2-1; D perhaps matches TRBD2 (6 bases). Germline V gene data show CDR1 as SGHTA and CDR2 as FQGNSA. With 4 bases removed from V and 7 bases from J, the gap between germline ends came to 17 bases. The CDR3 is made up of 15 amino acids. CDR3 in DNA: TGTGCCAGCAGCTCAGACTACCGGGCGGGGAATGAGCAGTTCTTC. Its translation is CASSSDYRAGNEQFF.

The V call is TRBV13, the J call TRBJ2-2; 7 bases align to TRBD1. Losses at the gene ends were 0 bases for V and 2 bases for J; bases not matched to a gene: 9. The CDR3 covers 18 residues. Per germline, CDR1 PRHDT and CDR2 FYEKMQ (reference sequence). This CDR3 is CASSLGGQRGVNTGELFF. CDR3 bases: TGTGCCAGCAGCTTAGGGGGACAGAGAGGAGTTAACACCGGGGAGCTGTTTTTT.

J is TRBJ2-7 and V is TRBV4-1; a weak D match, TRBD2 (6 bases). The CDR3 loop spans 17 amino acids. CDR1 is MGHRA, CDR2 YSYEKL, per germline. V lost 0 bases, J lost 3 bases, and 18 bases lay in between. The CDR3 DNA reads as TGCGCCAGCAGCCAAGATTGGGGAGGTAAAGGGGTCTACGAGCAGTACTTC. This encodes CASSQDWGGKGVYEQYF.

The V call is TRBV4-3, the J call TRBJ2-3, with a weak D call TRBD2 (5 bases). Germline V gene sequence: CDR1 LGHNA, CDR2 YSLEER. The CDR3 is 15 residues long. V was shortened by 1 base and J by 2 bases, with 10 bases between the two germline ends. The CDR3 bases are TGCGCCAGCAGCCAAGTTCGCGACTACACAGATACGCAGTATTTT. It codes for CASSQVRDYTDTQYF.

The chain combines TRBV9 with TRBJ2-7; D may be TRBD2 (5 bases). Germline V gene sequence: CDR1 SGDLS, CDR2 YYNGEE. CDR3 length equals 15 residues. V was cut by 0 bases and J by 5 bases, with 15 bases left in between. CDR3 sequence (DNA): TGTGCCAGCAGCGTAGATGGCAGGCACGGGGACGAGCAGTACTTC. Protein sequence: CASSVDGRHGDEQYF.

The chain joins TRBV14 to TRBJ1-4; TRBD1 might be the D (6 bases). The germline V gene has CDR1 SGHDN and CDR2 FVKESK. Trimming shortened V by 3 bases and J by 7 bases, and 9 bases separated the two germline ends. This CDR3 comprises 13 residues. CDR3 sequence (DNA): TGTGCCAGCAGCCAGAGGGGGAGTGAAAAACTGTTTTTT. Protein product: CASSQRGSEKLFF.